Listed here is a single TCR beta chain. Its antigen is undetermined. This specimen belongs to a study of blood T cells in healthy people across ages. Whole-study context: Researchers report that template switching captured about one barcoded beta molecule per two T cells.

Germline trimming cut 0 bases from V and 8 bases from J; bases unmatched to any gene: 1. The CDR3 covers 13 residues. Germline assignment: CDR1 KGHDR and CDR2 SFDVKD. General study findings and limits: Donors of long life had a larger count of naive CD4+ cells and greater diversity than aged donors.

Together with a sample-barcoded 5' primer, a J-beta primer mix was included in a second PCR lasting 7 to 11 cycles. Every single cDNA molecule received a tag from a template-switch adaptor with 12 random nucleotides. In TCRdb, the 5' RACE reads were re-called with MiXCR into one record per CDR3 protein. The sample lists approximately 2,000,000 distinct CDR3 sequences; around 40% were seen once. This rearrangement joins TRBV24-1 to TRBJ1-1, with TRBD1 identical over 8 bases. The receptor was isolated from a human donor in good health. The sequencing sample was made of blood. This CDR3 reads CATSDLGTGEAFF. CDR3 coding DNA: TGTGCCACCAGTGATTTGGGGACAGGAGAAGCTTTCTTT.